One and the same sample provided the 6 T cell receptor beta chains below, sequenced in a study of cytomegalovirus exposure and HLA in healthy donors. Assay used: immunoSEQ multiplex PCR; TCRdb lists only in-frame clones, some missing. The sample includes under 200,000 clones, about 86% of them seen just once. Material: PBMCs. Receptors originate from a woman between 25 and 40 years old in good health and CMV-seronegative.

This chain links TRBV4-3 with TRBJ2-1, with 7 bases aligning to TRBD2. The ends lost 3 bases at V and 4 bases at J; junction bases unmatched: 9. The CDR3 runs to 16 residues. CDR1 LGHNA and CDR2 YSLEER come from the germline V gene. The CDR3 DNA follows: TGCGCCAGCAGCCAGTCGGTAGCGGGCATATACAATGAGCAGTTCTTC. Residues: CASSQSVAGIYNEQFF.

This clone has only one observation. The V and J genes are TRBV6-6 and TRBJ2-7, with D unclear. Trimming took off 8 bases at V and 2 bases at J, with 13 bases between the two ends. This CDR3 region has 13 residues. Looked up from germline, CDR1 is MNHNY and CDR2 is SVGAGI (reference sequence). Written as DNA, the CDR3 is TGTGCCAGCTCCCCTGCGCAGACCTACGAGCAGTACTTC. Translating gives CASSPAQTYEQYF.

This chain uses TRBV5-4 with TRBJ2-7; 7 nucleotides line up with TRBD1. Germline V gene sequence: CDR1 SGHNT, CDR2 YYREEE (reference sequence). The CDR3 is 14 residues long. J was trimmed by 2 bases and V by 0 bases; bases with no gene match: 2. The CDR3 here is CASSLAQGAYEQYF. CDR3 nucleotide sequence: TGTGCCAGCAGCTTGGCCCAGGGGGCCTACGAGCAGTACTTC.

This rearrangement joins TRBV19 to TRBJ2-2, with TRBD1 identical over 9 bases. The CDR3 is made up of 14 amino acids. The V gene end was trimmed by 9 bases and the J gene end by 5 bases; junction bases not matched to a gene: 7. CDR1 LNHDA and CDR2 SQIVND come from the germline V gene (reference sequence). Here the CDR3 reads CASSGTGWTGELFF. CDR3 bases: TGTGCCAGCTCCGGGACAGGGTGGACCGGGGAGCTGTTTTTT.

In this sample, this clone turned up once. The chain links TRBV28 to TRBJ2-7, with 9 bases matching TRBD2. Trimming at V came to 5 bases and at J to 0 bases, leaving 17 bases not matched to a gene. CDR1 and CDR2 (germline): MDHEN, SYDVKM. This CDR3 region has 19 residues. The CDR3: CASSTRSGSSHLSSYEQYF. The CDR3 DNA follows: TGTGCCAGCAGTACCCGTAGCGGGAGTTCCCATCTAAGCTCCTACGAGCAGTACTTC.

This chain joins TRBV11-3 and TRBJ2-7; D gene uncertain. From germline, CDR1 is SGHNT and CDR2 YENEEA. V shed 5 bases and J shed 2 bases, with 10 bases lying between them. CDR3 size: 13 residues. DNA of the CDR3: TGTGCCAGCAGCCGAGGAGAAACCTACGAGCAGTACTTC. Amino acids: CASSRGETYEQYF.